The present entry profiles one T cell receptor (beta chain) with its context. These data are taken from a study of blood T cell repertoires in COVID-19. Original analysis: Estimation of nucleated cell counts relied on the amplification of reference gene primers. Some clones are missing from TCRdb's copy, which holds only in-frame ones; the method was immunoSEQ multiplex PCR. V and J calls plus clone size are reproduced from that table; the DNA served to infer D and trimming. The data hold tens of thousands of clones, with approximately 90% observed a single time. The sequencing input was peripheral blood. The receptor's source is a woman aged 55 to 70 with acute or convalescent COVID-19.

The CDR3 sequence: CASSLGALKFEQFF. CDR3 coding DNA: TGTGCCAGCAGCTTAGGAGCCTTGAAATTTGAGCAGTTCTTC. The chain joins TRBV7-9 to TRBJ2-1, with D uncertain. The CDR3 spans 14 residues. Trimming cost V 1 base and J 9 bases, with 13 bases left between them. Germline V gene lookup returns CDR1 SEHNR and CDR2 FQNEAQ (reference sequence).